Each of the 22 T cell receptor beta chains below was sequenced from the same sample in a study of blood T cell repertoires in COVID-19 (dated by TCRdb to the early 2020s). The library came from the immunoSEQ multiplex PCR assay. What TCRdb holds here is the immuneACCESS table cut down to in-frame rearrangements. Part of the clones is not present; checked against another copy, under half of the missing clones reflect an unresolved V gene, and the others are unexplained. The sample table contains hundreds of thousands of clones; only one count was recorded for 70% to 90% of them. The top ten clones comprise 3.8% of the sample. What was sequenced was PBMCs or T cells enriched from blood (not recorded which). These TCRs come from a woman aged 40 to 50 with acute COVID-19.

V gene TRBV5-8 combines with J gene TRBJ2-5; D possibly corresponds to TRBD2 (6 bases). The CDR3 spans 17 residues. Germline V gene lookup returns CDR1 SGHTS and CDR2 YDEGEE. V lost 4 bases and J lost 3, with 22 bases in between. CDR3 sequence: CASSPRAARDGKETQYF. Written as DNA, the CDR3 is TGTGCCAGCAGCCCCCGTGCGGCGCGGGACGGCAAAGAGACCCAGTACTTC.

The chain carries TRBV6-4 and TRBJ1-1; no reliable D call. The CDR3 loop spans 13 amino acids. Trimming took off 8 bases at V and 4 bases at J, with 14 bases between the two ends. Per germline, CDR1 MRHNA and CDR2 SNTAGT. This chain's CDR3 is CASHVLGRTEAFF. Here the CDR3 DNA reads TGTGCCAGCCACGTTTTGGGCCGCACTGAAGCTTTCTTT.

This clone has only a few counts. The chain carries TRBV19 and TRBJ2-7, with TRBD2 matching 11 bases. This CDR3 has 15 amino acids. Germline values: CDR1 LNHDA, CDR2 SQIVND (reference sequence). V lost 5 bases and J lost 2; bases outside the gene matches: 5. The CDR3 DNA follows: TGTGCCAGTAGTCCAGGTAGCGGGAGGGCCTACGAGCAGTACTTC. Protein product: CASSPGSGRAYEQYF. Full variable domain (missing parts from reference TRBV19 and TRBJ2-7): DGGITQSPKYLFRKEGQNVTLSCEQNLNHDAMYWYRQDPGQGLRLIYYSQIVNDFQKGDIAEGYSVSREKKESFPLTVTSAQKNPTAFYLCASSPGSGRAYEQYFGPGTRLTVT.

CDR3 bases: TGTGCCAGCAGTGATGCACGGAGCAATCAGCCCCAGCATTTT. Translation gives CASSDARSNQPQHF. The rearrangement links TRBV2 to TRBJ1-5; D gene unclear. Germline lookup yields CDR1 SNHLY and CDR2 FYNNEI. This CDR3 is 14 amino acids long. V lost 3 bases and J lost 1, with 7 bases in between.

The rearrangement links TRBV4-3 to TRBJ2-7; perhaps TRBD2 as D (6 bases). The CDR3 length is 18 residues. The V gene's germline CDR1 is LGHNA and CDR2 YSLEER. The V and J ends lost 0 bases and 3 bases respectively, with 21 bases between them. The CDR3 reads CASSQEGSSGTYLYEQYF. The CDR3 DNA follows: TGCGCCAGCAGCCAAGAGGGGAGCTCGGGGACTTACCTCTACGAGCAGTACTTC.

Notes on this clone: Given a much more abundant clone one base away, this may be a read error. DNA for the CDR3: TGTGCCAGCAGCCCCGGGACAGGGGGCTACGAGCAGTACTTC. Its translation: CASSPGTGGYEQYF. This rearrangement joins TRBV3-1 (or the pseudogene TRBV3-2) to TRBJ2-7; TRBD1 agrees at 11 bases. The CDR3 consists of 14 residues. Per germline, CDR1 LGHDT and CDR2 YNNKEL (reference sequence). Losses at the gene ends were 4 bases for V and 3 bases for J; bases not matched to a gene: 2.

This clone came up once. The rearrangement links TRBV7-2 to TRBJ2-3; D possibly corresponds to TRBD1 (6 bases). CDR1 is SGHTA and CDR2 is FQGNSA in the germline V gene. V was shortened by 5 bases and J by 2 bases, with 8 bases between the two germline ends. The CDR3 sequence is 13 residues long. CDR3 loop: CASSRDNTDTQYF. Here the CDR3 DNA reads TGTGCCAGCAGCCGGGACAACACAGATACGCAGTATTTT.

The rearrangement links TRBV3-1 (or the pseudogene TRBV3-2) to TRBJ1-6; 10 nucleotides line up with TRBD1. Trimming removed 4 bases from V and 7 bases from J; junction bases left unmatched: 7. This CDR3 has 16 residues. Per the germline V gene, CDR1 is LGHDT and CDR2 is YNNKEL (reference sequence). The CDR3 DNA follows: TGTGCCAGCAGCCCTGGGGACAGGGGACGAAATTCACCCCTCCACTTT. As protein: CASSPGDRGRNSPLHF.

This chain uses TRBV2 with TRBJ2-7; 8 bases agree with TRBD2. The germline V gene has CDR1 SNHLY and CDR2 FYNNEI. This CDR3 contains 12 residues. V trimming: 7 bases; J trimming: 5 bases; junction bases outside the gene matches: 4. The CDR3 region has the DNA TGTGCCAGCAAGCGGGAGAACGACGAGCAGTACTTC. It codes for CASKRENDEQYF.

This chain joins TRBV18 and TRBJ2-1; the D gene is possibly TRBD2 (6 bases). Trimming cost V 1 base and J 9 bases, with 13 bases left between them. Germline-derived CDR1 and CDR2 are KGHSH and LQKENI. This CDR3 spans 14 amino acids. The chain's CDR3 is CASSPRRGGFEQFF. The DNA of the CDR3 is TGTGCCAGCTCACCACGGAGGGGCGGTTTTGAGCAGTTCTTC.

V gene TRBV5-1 combines with J gene TRBJ2-3; D is unresolved. CDR1 is SGHRS and CDR2 is YFSETQ in the germline V gene. The V end lost 4 bases, the J end lost 0 bases, and 12 bases lay between the germline ends. The CDR3 covers 15 residues. CDR3 in amino acids: CASSPVAPSTDTQYF. In nucleotides, the CDR3 is TGCGCCAGCAGCCCCGTGGCACCGAGCACAGATACGCAGTATTTT.

The J gene is TRBJ1-5, the V gene TRBV7-2, with D tentatively TRBD1 (6 bases). V shed 1 base and J shed 5 bases, with 12 bases lying between them. The CDR3 contains 15 residues. The germline gives CDR1 SGHTA, CDR2 FQGNSA. The CDR3: CASSLVGGAHQPQHF. CDR3 DNA: TGTGCCAGCAGCTTAGTAGGGGGGGCCCATCAGCCCCAGCATTTT.

The chain recombines TRBV11-3 with TRBJ2-7, with D possibly TRBD2 on 6 matching bases. Trimming cost V 1 base and J 2 bases, with 12 bases left between them. CDR1 is SGHNT, CDR2 YENEEA, per germline. The CDR3 covers 15 residues. Here the CDR3 DNA reads TGTGCCAGCAGCTTAGCGGGGGACCTCACCTACGAGCAGTACTTC. It encodes CASSLAGDLTYEQYF.

The chain couples TRBV28 to TRBJ1-2; possible D gene TRBD1, 5 bases. Trimming cost V 6 bases and J 1 base, with 15 bases left between them. The CDR3 spans 15 residues. Per germline, CDR1 MDHEN and CDR2 SYDVKM. The CDR3 DNA follows: TGTGCCAGCAGGGTCGAAGGGAGGGGTAACTATGGCTACACCTTC. It codes for CASRVEGRGNYGYTF.

The chain links TRBV27 to TRBJ1-5; the match to TRBD1 covers 9 bases. V lost 11 bases to trimming and J lost 6 bases; unmatched junction nucleotides: 8. In germline, CDR1 is MNHEY, CDR2 SMNVEV (reference sequence). The CDR3 has 13 amino acids. In DNA form, the CDR3 reads TGTGCCGGGGGACAGGGAAAGGGTCAGCCCCAGCATTTT. Its translation is CAGGQGKGQPQHF.

The rearrangement links TRBV29-1 to TRBJ1-6; D might be TRBD1 (6 bases). Trimming cost V 4 bases and J 13 bases, with 14 bases left between them. Germline loops: CDR1 SQVTM, CDR2 ANQGSEA. This CDR3 has 12 residues. Here the CDR3 DNA reads TGCAGCGTTGGGGACCGGGGGGCTCCCCTCCACTTT. Its protein product is CSVGDRGAPLHF.

V usage is TRBV7-3 and J usage is TRBJ2-1, with 13 bases fitting TRBD2. The CDR3 runs 16 residues. Germline V CDR1 and CDR2: SGHTA, FQGTGA. J gave up 7 bases and V 5 bases, and 8 bases lay outside the gene matches. This CDR3 reads CASSSVGTSGTNEQFF. Here the CDR3 DNA reads TGTGCCAGCAGCAGTGTGGGGACTAGCGGGACAAATGAGCAGTTCTTC.

This chain links TRBV7-2 with TRBJ1-5; D is unclear. V shed 1 base and J shed 2 bases, with 6 bases lying between them. Germline assignment: CDR1 SGHTA and CDR2 FQGNSA. CDR3 size: 14 residues. The CDR3 is CASSLEGGNQPQHF. The CDR3 DNA reads as TGTGCCAGCAGCTTAGAGGGAGGCAATCAGCCCCAGCATTTT.

The V and J genes are TRBV6-5 and TRBJ1-6; D possibly corresponds to TRBD1 (5 bases). Trimming cost V 7 bases and J 10 bases, with 11 bases left between them. The germline V gene has CDR1 MNHEY and CDR2 SVGAGI. This CDR3 region has 12 residues. Written as DNA, the CDR3 is TGTGCCAGCACACAGGCAGGATCACCCCTCCACTTT. Amino acid sequence: CASTQAGSPLHF.

The chain carries TRBV19 and TRBJ2-1, with 8 bases that match TRBD2. V lost 7 bases to trimming and J lost 7 bases; unmatched junction nucleotides: 15. The CDR3 length is 16 residues. Germline CDR1 and CDR2: LNHDA and SQIVND (reference sequence). CDR3 region: CASNPGYGRGRNEQFF. DNA for the CDR3: TGTGCCAGTAACCCGGGGTACGGGAGGGGAAGGAATGAGCAGTTCTTC.

The chain couples TRBV9 to TRBJ2-6, with TRBD1 identical over 9 bases. The V gene's germline CDR1 is SGDLS and CDR2 YYNGEE. V lost 4 bases to trimming and J lost 4 bases; unmatched junction nucleotides: 3. This CDR3 is 15 amino acids long. CDR3 region: CASSQQGAGANVLTF. In DNA form, the CDR3 reads TGTGCCAGCAGCCAACAGGGGGCCGGGGCCAACGTCCTGACTTTC.

This clone occurred once. This chain connects TRBV5-1 to TRBJ1-4, with D possibly being TRBD1 (6 bases). Germline V gene sequence: CDR1 SGHRS, CDR2 YFSETQ. There are 15 residues in the CDR3. Trimming pared 3 bases from V and 8 bases from J, leaving 17 bases between. Written as DNA, the CDR3 is TGCGCCAGCAGCTCTGGAGGGGGGGTTGGCGAAAAACTGTTTTTT. Its translation: CASSSGGGVGEKLFF.